The 32 T cell receptor beta chains listed next were all sequenced from one sample in a study of cytomegalovirus exposure and HLA in healthy donors. PCR employed 60 Vbeta and 13 Jbeta primers. The protocol was immunoSEQ multiplex PCR, while the TCRdb copy is restricted to in-frame clones and leaves out a portion. Its table records 130,000 or so clones. Material: PBMCs. The source of these receptors is a woman aged 40 to 55 in good health and CMV-seropositive.

The gene calls are TRBV23-1 and TRBJ1-2, with 7 bases matching TRBD1. TRBV23-1 is given ORF status, its function remaining uncertain. This CDR3 is 10 amino acids long. Losses at the gene ends were 8 bases for V and 13 bases for J; bases not matched to a gene: 7. CDR3 sequence (DNA): TGCGCCAGCGAGGGACAGCTCTGCACCTTC. This encodes CASEGQLCTF.

The chain carries TRBV7-9 and TRBJ1-5; tentatively, D is TRBD1 (6 bases). V gave up 2 bases and J gave up 7 bases, with 12 bases separating them. The CDR3 is 14 residues long. From germline, CDR1 is SEHNR and CDR2 FQNEAQ (reference sequence). The CDR3 DNA sequence: TGTGCCAGCAGCTTAAACACAGGGCAACAGCCCCAGCATTTT. The encoded protein is CASSLNTGQQPQHF.

Points on this clone: The sample holds other DNA sequences that translate to the same CDR3. The rearrangement joins TRBV5-1 to TRBJ2-1, with D tentatively TRBD2 (5 bases). Per the germline V gene, CDR1 is SGHRS and CDR2 is YFSETQ. This CDR3 is 13 amino acids long. V lost 0 bases, J lost 7 bases, and 8 bases lay in between. The CDR3 bases are TGCGCCAGCAGCTTGGCCACGGGGAATGAGCAGTTCTTC. Its protein is CASSLATGNEQFF.

The chain combines TRBV25-1 with TRBJ1-1, with D possibly being TRBD1 (5 bases). Germline values: CDR1 MGHDK, CDR2 SYGVNS. This CDR3 has 14 residues. The V gene lost 5 bases and the J gene lost 5 bases, with 15 bases spanning the gap. As DNA, the CDR3 is TGTGCCAGCAGTCGAGGAGGGGTAGGGACTGAAGCTTTCTTT. It codes for CASSRGGVGTEAFF. The full variable domain, its missing parts supplied by reference TRBV25-1 and TRBJ1-1, is EADIYQTPRYLVIGTGKKITLECSQTMGHDKMYWYQQDPGMELHLIHYSYGVNSTEKGDLSSESTVSRIRTEHFPLTLESARPSHTSQYLCASSRGGVGTEAFFGQGTRLTVV.

The V and J genes are TRBV19 and TRBJ2-7, with 8 positions matching TRBD1. The ends lost 4 bases at V and 5 bases at J; junction bases unmatched: 7. Germline V lookup: CDR1 LNHDA, CDR2 SQIVND (reference sequence). This CDR3 has 14 residues. CDR3 DNA sequence: TGTGCCAGTAGTACCTGGACAGGGAAGAACGAGCAGTACTTC. It is translated as CASSTWTGKNEQYF.

The rearrangement uses TRBV10-3 and TRBJ2-2, with no clear D. Germline CDR1 reads ENHRY; CDR2 reads SYGVKD. V was cut by 3 bases and J by 3 bases, with 11 bases left in between. The CDR3 spans 15 residues. In nucleotides, the CDR3 is TGTGCCATCAGTGACAAGAGATTAGACACCGGGGAGCTGTTTTTT. Its translation is CAISDKRLDTGELFF.

This chain uses TRBV18 with TRBJ1-5; 7 bases agree with TRBD1. The germline V gene has CDR1 KGHSH and CDR2 LQKENI. Trimming cost V 2 bases and J 2 bases; bases outside gene matches: 6. The CDR3 contains 16 residues. CDR3 region: CASSPSNRGRNQPQHF. CDR3 nucleotide sequence: TGTGCCAGCTCACCATCGAACAGGGGCCGCAATCAGCCCCAGCATTTT.

The chain links TRBV20-1 to TRBJ2-5; the D is unclear. The germline CDR1 and CDR2 sequences are DFQATT and SNEGSKA (reference sequence). The CDR3 has 10 residues. Trimming stripped 6 bases from V and 5 bases from J, with 7 bases between. The CDR3 is CSAMEETQYF. The CDR3 DNA reads TGCAGTGCGATGGAGGAGACCCAGTACTTC.

J is TRBJ2-5 and V is TRBV7-9; 7 nucleotides agree with TRBD1. The CDR3 totals 15 residues. Looked up from germline, CDR1 is SEHNR and CDR2 is FQNEAQ (reference sequence). J gave up 2 bases and V 3 bases, and 6 bases lay outside the gene matches. For the CDR3, the DNA is TGTGCCAGCAGCTTCCGGGACAGTGCGCAAGAGACCCAGTACTTC. Translating it yields CASSFRDSAQETQYF.

The genes are TRBV11-1 and TRBJ2-5; 8 positions match TRBD2. With V trimmed by 3 bases and J by 2 bases, 5 bases remained unmatched. CDR3 length equals 15 residues. Germline V gives CDR1 SGHAT, CDR2 FQDESV (reference sequence). As DNA, the CDR3 is TGTGCCAGCAGCTTGACTAGCGCCTTTCAAGAGACCCAGTACTTC. Translation: CASSLTSAFQETQYF.

V gene TRBV15 combines with J gene TRBJ2-1, with D possibly being TRBD2 (5 bases). This CDR3 region has 16 residues. CDR1 is LNHNV, CDR2 YYDKDF, per germline (reference sequence). Trimming cost V 2 bases and J 8 bases, with 19 bases left between them. CDR3 in amino acids: CATSRSPGRTSDEQFF. In DNA, the CDR3 is TGTGCCACCAGCAGAAGTCCCGGTCGGACTTCGGATGAGCAGTTCTTC.

V is TRBV6-6 and J is TRBJ2-6, with 9 bases that match TRBD1. V was clipped by 7 bases and J by 9 bases; unmatched bases: 10. CDR1 and CDR2 (germline): MNHNY, SVGAGI (reference sequence). CDR3 length: 15 residues. This chain's CDR3 is CASTNRGLRGNVLTF. In DNA, the CDR3 is TGTGCCAGCACTAACAGGGGGCTTCGGGGCAACGTCCTGACTTTC.

The chain recombines TRBV18 with TRBJ1-1; no definite D call. Deletions cut 6 bases from V and 3 bases from J, with 14 bases between. Germline lookup yields CDR1 KGHSH and CDR2 LQKENI. The CDR3 extends over 14 amino acids. The CDR3 sequence is CASSKGGWDTEAFF. The CDR3 bases are TGTGCCAGCTCCAAAGGCGGGTGGGACACTGAAGCTTTCTTT.

The CDR3 reads CATSTRQGAYLYEQYF. The CDR3 region has the DNA TGTGCCACCAGCACGAGACAGGGGGCTTACCTATACGAGCAGTACTTC. The V call is TRBV15, the J call TRBJ2-7; TRBD1 matches at 10 bases. CDR3 length: 16 residues. With 4 bases clipped from V and 4 bases from J, the junction kept 10 bases outside the gene matches. Looked up from germline, CDR1 is LNHNV and CDR2 is YYDKDF (reference sequence). Based on the CDR3 plus reference TRBV15 and TRBJ2-7, the full variable domain is DAMVIQNPRYQVTQFGKPVTLSCSQTLNHNVMYWYQQKSSQAPKLLFHYYDKDFNNEADTPDNFQSRRPNTSFCFLDIRSPGLGDTAMYLCATSTRQGAYLYEQYFGPGTRLTVT.

The chain employs TRBV27 and TRBJ1-1, with 7 nucleotides matching TRBD1. J gave up 0 bases and V 6 bases, and 7 bases lay outside the gene matches. This CDR3 has 15 residues. Germline CDR1 reads MNHEY; CDR2 reads SMNVEV (reference sequence). The CDR3 spells CASSRDRRLNTEAFF. The CDR3, as DNA: TGTGCCAGCAGCCGGGACAGACGTCTGAACACTGAAGCTTTCTTT.

This chain links TRBV18 with TRBJ1-5, with 7 bases fitting TRBD1. Per germline, CDR1 KGHSH and CDR2 LQKENI. The J segment lost 5 bases and the V segment lost 1 base, leaving 2 bases of the junction unmatched. The CDR3 has 14 residues. CDR3 sequence: CASSPRTGHQPQHF. The CDR3 region has the DNA TGTGCCAGCTCACCACGGACAGGCCATCAGCCCCAGCATTTT. Drawing the rest from reference TRBV18 and TRBJ1-5, the complete variable domain is NAGVMQNPRHLVRRRGQEARLRCSPMKGHSHVYWYRQLPEEGLKFMVYLQKENIIDESGMPKERFSAEFPKEGPSILRIQQVVRGDSAAYFCASSPRTGHQPQHFGDGTRLSIL.

This rearrangement joins TRBV29-1 to TRBJ2-3; 8 nucleotides align to TRBD2. There are 15 residues in the CDR3. Germline V CDR1 and CDR2: SQVTM, ANQGSEA. Unmatched junction bases numbered 13, after V lost 6 bases and J lost 5 bases. The CDR3 reads CSVVTRREVKDTQYF. CDR3 coding DNA: TGCAGCGTGGTGACTAGGCGGGAGGTTAAAGATACGCAGTATTTT.

The chain carries TRBV6-6 and TRBJ2-3; 10 nucleotides line up with TRBD2. The CDR3 contains 15 residues. V lost 5 bases and J lost 7; bases outside the gene matches: 9. Per the germline V gene, CDR1 is MNHNY and CDR2 is SVGAGI (reference sequence). The CDR3: CASSLQREGPNTQYF. CDR3 coding DNA: TGTGCCAGCAGTCTTCAGCGGGAGGGCCCAAATACGCAGTATTTT.

The chain recombines TRBV21-1 with TRBJ2-7; TRBD2 is the table's D call, not checked against the DNA. TRBV21-1 is marked as a pseudogene. The CDR3 covers 12 residues. The CDR3 reads CASSPGFYEQYF. CDR3 nucleotide sequence: TGTGCCAGCAGCCCGGGGTTCTACGAGCAGTACTTC.

The rearrangement links TRBV2 to TRBJ2-2, with 7 bases lining up with TRBD2. CDR3 length equals 14 residues. Germline lookup yields CDR1 SNHLY and CDR2 FYNNEI. Trimming cost V 6 bases and J 7 bases; bases outside gene matches: 8. DNA of the CDR3: TGTGCCAGCAGCCAAAGGGGAGGGAGCGGGGAGCTGTTTTTT. Amino acids: CASSQRGGSGELFF.

This chain links TRBV10-1 with TRBJ2-7; TRBD2 matches 14 bases. CDR1 WNHNN and CDR2 SYGVQD come from the germline V gene (reference sequence). V gave up 10 bases and J gave up 1 base; unmatched junction bases: 15. This CDR3 has 18 amino acids. CDR3 bases: TGCGCCACCATGCTCACGGGGACTAGCGGGAGACCTTCCTACGAGCAGTACTTC. Encoded protein: CATMLTGTSGRPSYEQYF.

The chain's CDR3 is CASETGGTANTGELFF. In nucleotides, the CDR3 is TGTGCCAGCGAGACAGGGGGAACTGCGAACACCGGGGAGCTGTTTTTT. The chain has TRBV19 and TRBJ2-2; 9 positions match TRBD1. With 9 bases clipped from V and 0 bases from J, the junction kept 8 bases outside the gene matches. The CDR3 runs 16 residues. Germline V gene data show CDR1 as LNHDA and CDR2 as SQIVND (reference sequence).

V and J are TRBV11-2 and TRBJ2-7; the D gene is possibly TRBD2 (5 bases). The CDR3 runs to 14 residues. Between the trimmed V and J ends, which lost 1 base and 7 bases, there was a span of 14 bases. Germline CDR1 and CDR2: SGHAT and FQNNGV. This chain's CDR3 is CASSLVRLAREQYF. CDR3 coding DNA: TGTGCCAGCAGCTTAGTAAGGCTAGCAAGGGAGCAGTACTTC.

This CDR3 is CASSVTSGRHEQYF. The CDR3 nucleotides read TGTGCCAGCAGTGTAACTAGCGGGAGACACGAGCAGTACTTC. The J gene is TRBJ2-7, the V gene TRBV6-1, with TRBD2 identical over 11 bases. Germline loops: CDR1 MNHNS, CDR2 SASEGT. This CDR3 spans 14 amino acids. V lost 4 bases and J lost 5; bases outside the gene matches: 4.

This chain joins TRBV5-1 and TRBJ1-1; 7 bases align to TRBD1. The CDR3 has 14 residues. CDR1 and CDR2 from the germline V gene are SGHRS and YFSETQ. Trimming took 4 bases from V and 7 from J; bases not matched to a gene: 10. The CDR3 sequence is CASSRSTGWDEAFF. CDR3 DNA sequence: TGCGCCAGCAGCCGCTCGACAGGGTGGGATGAAGCTTTCTTT.

The CDR3 DNA sequence: TGCGCCAGCAGCATAACCCCAGGGGGGTTGAACACTGAAGCTTTCTTT. Encoded protein: CASSITPGGLNTEAFF. The chain is built from TRBV5-1 and TRBJ1-1; the match to TRBD1 covers 7 bases. The CDR3 is 16 amino acids. Germline V gene lookup returns CDR1 SGHRS and CDR2 YFSETQ. J was trimmed by 0 bases and V by 4 bases; bases with no gene match: 9.

The V gene is TRBV7-6, the J gene TRBJ2-2, with 7 nucleotides matching TRBD1. CDR1 is SGHVS and CDR2 is FNYEAQ in the germline V gene. The V gene end was trimmed by 4 bases and the J gene end by 0 bases; junction bases not matched to a gene: 5. The CDR3 has 16 amino acids. CDR3 sequence (DNA): TGTGCCAGCAGCTCCCGGGACAGTCCGAACACCGGGGAGCTGTTTTTT. Residues: CASSSRDSPNTGELFF.

This sequence joins TRBV6-1 and TRBJ2-7; D is perhaps TRBD1 (6 bases). CDR3 length: 13 amino acids. V lost 6 bases to trimming and J lost 2 bases, with 11 bases between them. CDR1 is MNHNS, CDR2 SASEGT, per germline. The CDR3 DNA sequence: TGTGCCAGCAGGGGGCAGGGGACCTACGAGCAGTACTTC. It is translated as CASRGQGTYEQYF.

V gene TRBV28 combines with J gene TRBJ1-1; 7 bases match TRBD1. The junction had 9 bases not matched to a gene; V was cut back by 9 bases and J by 5 bases. This CDR3 contains 13 residues. The germline gives CDR1 MDHEN, CDR2 SYDVKM. In DNA form, the CDR3 reads TGTGCCAGTAGACAGGGCTTAGTGACTGAAGCTTTCTTT. Protein sequence: CASRQGLVTEAFF.

This chain uses TRBV6-1 with TRBJ2-2; TRBD1 matches 7 bases. CDR1 and CDR2 (germline): MNHNS, SASEGT. The CDR3 is 14 residues long. The J segment lost 6 bases and the V segment lost 6 bases, leaving 7 bases of the junction unmatched. CDR3 DNA: TGTGCCAGCAGGGGCGGAAGGGGGCCCGGGGAGCTGTTTTTT. Residues: CASRGGRGPGELFF.

The J gene is TRBJ2-5, the V gene TRBV2; the match to TRBD2 covers 7 bases. TRBJ2-7 matches the DNA end more closely, so the J call is doubtful. Germline V lookup: CDR1 SNHLY, CDR2 FYNNEI. The CDR3 loop spans 13 amino acids. The CDR3 DNA is TGTGCCAGCAGTGAAGTGGGGGGGGACGAGCAGTACTTC. Translated, it gives CASSEVGGDEQYF.

This chain joins TRBV19 and TRBJ1-5; the D gene is possibly TRBD1 (5 bases). Germline CDR1 reads LNHDA; CDR2 reads SQIVND (reference sequence). The CDR3 has 15 residues. V was clipped by 6 bases and J by 0 bases, with 12 bases between them. The CDR3 loop is CASSLTGDSNQPQHF. The CDR3 nucleotides read TGTGCCAGTAGCCTGACGGGGGATAGCAATCAGCCCCAGCATTTT.